These 17 T cell receptor beta chains originate from one sample sequenced in a study of T cell changes during pregnancy in multiple sclerosis (dated by TCRdb to the late 2010s). Libraries were made using the immunoSEQ multiplex PCR assay. As stored in TCRdb, this immuneACCESS dataset retains in-frame rearrangements with V and J assigned. A fraction of the clones does not appear; measured against another copy, unresolved V genes explain less than half of the discrepancy, and the remainder lacks a known reason. This sample comprises over 35,000 clones, 91% of them detected only once. The ten largest account for around 0.5% of the sample. Sequences were derived from CD4+ T cells from peripheral blood mononuclear cells, sampled in the third trimester of pregnancy. The receptor source for this set is a female donor in good health, enrolled as a control in a pregnancy study.

This clone appeared once. The chain uses TRBV5-4 and TRBJ1-3; TRBD1 matches 10 bases. V was pared by 1 base and J by 2 bases, with 3 bases of the junction left unmatched. CDR1 and CDR2 (germline): SGHNT, YYREEE (reference sequence). The CDR3 is 16 amino acids. Here the CDR3 reads CASSLRGQGAGNTIYF. The CDR3 DNA reads TGTGCCAGCAGCTTGCGCGGACAGGGGGCTGGAAACACCATATATTTT.

V is TRBV7-2 and J is TRBJ2-2, with a tentative D call TRBD2 (5 bases). From germline, CDR1 is SGHTA and CDR2 FQGNSA. The V and J ends lost 1 base and 4 bases respectively, with 16 bases between them. The CDR3 is 17 amino acids. CDR3 sequence: CASSLVAAGAGTGELFF. The CDR3 nucleotides read TGTGCCAGCAGCTTAGTTGCTGCGGGCGCCGGCACCGGGGAGCTGTTTTTT.

The genes are TRBV5-1 and TRBJ2-1; possible D gene TRBD2, 5 bases. This CDR3 comprises 12 residues. Trimming stripped 4 bases from V and 15 bases from J, with 17 bases between. CDR1 and CDR2 (germline): SGHRS, YFSETQ. CDR3 sequence: CASSPDLRARFF. The CDR3 coding sequence is TGCGCCAGCAGCCCCGATTTGAGGGCCCGGTTCTTC.

This chain joins TRBV6-5 and TRBJ2-7; D may be TRBD2 (6 bases). Trimming cost V 2 bases and J 13 bases, with 24 bases left between them. CDR1 and CDR2 from the germline V gene are MNHEY and SVGAGI. The CDR3 has 15 amino acids. The CDR3 nucleotides read TGTGCCAGCAGTTACACACCGGGACTTGTAGGGAGCGAATACTTC. Translated: CASSYTPGLVGSEYF.

The V gene is TRBV6-1, the J gene TRBJ2-7; the D gene is possibly TRBD1 (6 bases). Germline-derived CDR1 and CDR2 are MNHNS and SASEGT. CDR3 length equals 15 residues. Deletions cut 7 bases from V and 4 bases from J, with 20 bases between. CDR3 DNA sequence: TGTGCCAGCACCCTAGAGGCGACAGGTCCTTACGAGCAGTACTTC. Translating it yields CASTLEATGPYEQYF.

The J gene is TRBJ2-5, the V gene TRBV5-1; no firm D call. Germline values: CDR1 SGHRS, CDR2 YFSETQ. V was shortened by 5 bases and J by 0 bases, with 11 bases between the two germline ends. The CDR3 is made up of 14 amino acids. This chain's CDR3 is CASRDWAHQETQYF. As DNA, the CDR3 is TGCGCCAGCAGAGATTGGGCACACCAAGAGACCCAGTACTTC.

The chain recombines TRBV29-1 with TRBJ2-3; 7 nucleotides agree with TRBD1. CDR1 SQVTM and CDR2 ANQGSEA come from the germline V gene. The CDR3 sequence is 13 residues long. Losses at the gene ends were 6 bases for V and 3 bases for J; bases not matched to a gene: 6. CDR3: CSVGRDSTDTQYF. The CDR3 bases are TGCAGCGTCGGACGGGACAGTACAGATACGCAGTATTTT.

The chain recombines TRBV5-1 with TRBJ2-3; 10 bases fit TRBD2. This CDR3 is 15 amino acids long. V lost 2 bases, J lost 3 bases, and 3 bases stayed unmatched. The V gene's germline CDR1 is SGHRS and CDR2 YFSETQ. CDR3 sequence: CASSLELAGTDTQYF. CDR3 in DNA: TGCGCCAGCAGCTTAGAACTAGCGGGGACAGATACGCAGTATTTT.

The chain links TRBV7-9 to TRBJ2-5, with TRBD1 as a possible D gene (5 bases). Germline loops: CDR1 SEHNR, CDR2 FQNEAQ (reference sequence). V dropped 9 bases and J dropped 5 bases, with 16 bases sitting between them. The length of the CDR3 is 13 residues. The CDR3 coding sequence is TGTGCCAGTTCTGGGGCCCGGTCCGAGACCCAGTACTTC. Protein: CASSGARSETQYF.

V is TRBV28 and J is TRBJ1-5; D is perhaps TRBD1 (5 bases). V was trimmed by 8 bases and J by 7 bases, leaving 18 bases between them. This CDR3 region has 14 residues. Germline-derived CDR1 and CDR2 are MDHEN and SYDVKM. CDR3 amino acids: CASAGGGGIQPQHF. CDR3 DNA: TGTGCCAGCGCAGGTGGGGGAGGCATACAGCCCCAGCATTTT.

The V and J genes are TRBV4-1 and TRBJ1-4, with 7 bases matching TRBD1. Germline V gene sequence: CDR1 MGHRA, CDR2 YSYEKL. The CDR3 runs to 15 residues. V was clipped by 4 bases and J by 4 bases; unmatched bases: 6. The CDR3 is CASSRQGYINEKLFF. CDR3 sequence (DNA): TGCGCCAGCAGCCGACAGGGATACATTAATGAAAAACTGTTTTTT.

The V call is TRBV9, the J call TRBJ1-1; TRBD1 agrees at 8 bases. Germline V CDR1 and CDR2: SGDLS, YYNGEE. CDR3 length: 15 residues. The ends lost 0 bases at V and 1 base at J; junction bases unmatched: 2. CDR3 nucleotide sequence: TGTGCCAGCAGCGTAGATACAGGGGGGAACACTGAAGCTTTCTTT. This sequence encodes CASSVDTGGNTEAFF.

This clone has only a few counts. The V gene is TRBV14, the J gene TRBJ1-6; unclear D gene. Germline CDR1 reads SGHDN; CDR2 reads FVKESK. The CDR3 has 14 amino acids. V was cut by 3 bases and J by 4 bases, with 7 bases left in between. The chain's CDR3 is CASSQGRYNSPLHF. The CDR3 bases are TGTGCCAGCAGCCAGGGGAGGTATAATTCACCCCTCCACTTT.

This clone was seen a handful of times. The V and J genes are TRBV6-5 and TRBJ2-5; no definite D call. CDR3 length equals 11 residues. V was cut by 7 bases and J by 5 bases, with 8 bases left in between. Germline-derived CDR1 and CDR2 are MNHEY and SVGAGI. The CDR3 region is CASTDQETQYF. The CDR3 region has the DNA TGTGCCAGCACCGATCAGGAGACCCAGTACTTC.

The V call is TRBV5-1, the J call TRBJ1-4, with unresolved D. The V gene lost 4 bases and the J gene lost 7 bases, with 14 bases spanning the gap. This CDR3 contains 14 residues. The V gene's germline CDR1 is SGHRS and CDR2 YFSETQ. CDR3 in amino acids: CASSHTGGGEKLFF. CDR3 coding DNA: TGCGCCAGCAGCCATACGGGTGGAGGTGAAAAACTGTTTTTT. Using reference TRBV5-1 and TRBJ1-4 for the parts outside the CDR3, the full variable domain is KAGVTQTPRYLIKTRGQQVTLSCSPISGHRSVSWYQQTPGQGLQFLFEYFSETQRNKGNFPGRFSGRQFSNSRSEMNVSTLELGDSALYLCASSHTGGGEKLFFGSGTQLSVL.

V gene TRBV6-5 combines with J gene TRBJ1-1; the match to TRBD1 covers 8 bases. The CDR3 totals 15 residues. Germline V lookup: CDR1 MNHEY, CDR2 SVGAGI. Germline trimming cut 4 bases from V and 6 bases from J; bases unmatched to any gene: 10. The CDR3 reads CASSLISGGVSEAFF. DNA of the CDR3: TGTGCCAGCAGTTTGATTTCAGGGGGCGTCTCTGAAGCTTTCTTT.

This CDR3 is CSATQGADQPQHF. CDR3 sequence (DNA): TGCAGCGCAACTCAGGGGGCAGATCAGCCCCAGCATTTT. The genes are TRBV29-1 and TRBJ1-5; 8 bases line up with TRBD1. This CDR3 is 13 amino acids long. From germline, CDR1 is SQVTM and CDR2 ANQGSEA. Trimming at V came to 7 bases and at J to 5 bases, leaving 7 bases not matched to a gene. The variable domain in full, completed from reference TRBV29-1 and TRBJ1-5, reads SAVISQKPSRDICQRGTSLTIQCQVDSQVTMMFWYRQQPGQSLTLIATANQGSEATYESGFVIDKFPISRPNLTFSTLTVSNMSPEDSSIYLCSATQGADQPQHFGDGTRLSIL.